Here is one TCR beta chain with its context. This specimen belongs to a study of blood T cell repertoires in COVID-19. Overall study: T cells, B-cell-depleted T cells, or PBMCs supplied cDNA or gDNA.

In the original analysis: Amplification from reference gene primers served as the basis for estimated nucleated cell counts. Method: immunoSEQ multiplex PCR; TCRdb's copy keeps in-frame clones and lacks some. The DNA was the basis for D and trimming; V, J and clone size are from that table. The table has under 350,000 clones, about 86% seen once. The source of this sequence is a woman aged 40 to 55 with acute COVID-19. The sample was PBMCs or T cells enriched from blood (not recorded which).

The CDR3 sequence is CASSYTASTSGSTPYEQYF. The CDR3, as DNA: TGTGCCAGCAGCTACACGGCCTCGACTAGCGGGAGTACCCCCTACGAGCAGTACTTC. The chain combines TRBV7-9 with TRBJ2-7; 12 bases are a match to TRBD2. The trim removed 4 bases at V and 2 bases at J, leaving 15 bases unmatched. The CDR3 loop spans 19 amino acids. Germline CDR1 SEHNR, CDR2 FQNEAQ (reference sequence).